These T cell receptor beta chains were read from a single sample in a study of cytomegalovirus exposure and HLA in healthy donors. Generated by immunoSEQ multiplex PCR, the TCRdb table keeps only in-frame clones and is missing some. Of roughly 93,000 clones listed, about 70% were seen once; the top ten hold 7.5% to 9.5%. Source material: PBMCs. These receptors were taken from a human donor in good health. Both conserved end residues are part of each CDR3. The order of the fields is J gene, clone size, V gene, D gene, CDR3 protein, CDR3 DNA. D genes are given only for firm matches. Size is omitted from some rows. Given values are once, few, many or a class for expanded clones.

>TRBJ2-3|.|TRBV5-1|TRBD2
CASSLSGSAPDTQYF
TGCGCCAGCAGCTTGAGCGGGAGCGCCCCAGATACGCAGTATTTT
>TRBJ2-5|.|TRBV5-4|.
CASSEQGRETQYF
TGTGCCAGCAGTGAACAGGGACGAGAGACCCAGTACTTC
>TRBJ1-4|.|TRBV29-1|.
CSVTESGEKLFF
TGCAGCGTTACGGAATCGGGGGAAAAACTGTTTTTT
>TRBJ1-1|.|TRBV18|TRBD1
CASSPQSRDRSSSFF
TGTGCCAGCTCACCGCAAAGCCGGGACAGGTCGTCTTCTTTCTTT
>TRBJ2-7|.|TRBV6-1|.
CASSGTVYEQYF
TGTGCCAGCAGTGGGACAGTCTACGAGCAGTACTTC
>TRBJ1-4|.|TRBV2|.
CASAGSTNEKLFF
TGTGCCAGCGCGGGCTCAACTAATGAAAAACTGTTTTTT
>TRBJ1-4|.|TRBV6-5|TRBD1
CASSPGDRTNEKLFF
TGTGCCAGCAGTCCCGGGGACAGAACTAATGAAAAACTGTTTTTT
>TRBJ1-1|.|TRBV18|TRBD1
CASSPLDRGTEAFF
TGTGCCAGCTCACCGCTTGACAGGGGAACTGAAGCTTTCTTT
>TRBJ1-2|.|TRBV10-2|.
CASWAGLIYTF
TGCGCCAGCTGGGCCGGCTTGATCTACACCTTC
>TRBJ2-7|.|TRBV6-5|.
CASSRQTSYEQYF
TGTGCCAGCAGCCGGCAGACTTCCTACGAGCAGTACTTC
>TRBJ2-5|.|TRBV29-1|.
CSVEVGLGETQYF
TGCAGCGTTGAAGTAGGTCTAGGCGAGACCCAGTACTTC
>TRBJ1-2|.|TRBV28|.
CASSEGTLYGYTF
TGTGCCAGCAGTGAGGGCACTCTCTATGGCTACACCTTC
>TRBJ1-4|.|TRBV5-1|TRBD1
CASSIGQGVYEKLFF
TGCGCCAGCAGCATAGGACAGGGGGTGTATGAAAAACTGTTTTTT
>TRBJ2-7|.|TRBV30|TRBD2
CAWSLAGGYRYF
TGTGCCTGGTCCCTAGCGGGAGGCTATCGGTACTTC
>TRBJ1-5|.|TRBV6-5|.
CASSYMGAQPQHF
TGTGCCAGCAGTTACATGGGGGCTCAGCCCCAGCATTTT
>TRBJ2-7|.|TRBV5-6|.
CASSLIGGGSYEQYF
TGTGCCAGCAGCTTGATAGGGGGAGGGTCCTACGAGCAGTACTTC
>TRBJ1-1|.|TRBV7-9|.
CSGGRGGLDTEAFF
TGTTCCGGAGGTAGGGGGGGGTTGGACACTGAAGCTTTCTTT
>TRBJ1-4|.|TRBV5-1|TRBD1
CASSAGQYNEKLFF
TGCGCCAGCAGCGCGGGACAGTATAATGAAAAACTGTTTTTT
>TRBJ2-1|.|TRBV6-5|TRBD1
CASSRGQVAINEQFF
TGTGCCAGCAGCCGAGGACAGGTTGCCATCAATGAGCAGTTCTTC
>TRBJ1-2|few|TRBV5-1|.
CASSLDGRIIYGYTF
TGCGCCAGCAGCTTGGATGGCAGAATAATTTATGGCTACACCTTC
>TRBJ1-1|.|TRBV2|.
CASSGRRGLRSTEAFF
TGTGCCAGCAGTGGGCGAAGGGGCCTTCGCAGTACTGAAGCTTTCTTT
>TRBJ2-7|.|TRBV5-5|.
CASSLGGTAIYEQYF
TGTGCCAGCAGCTTGGGCGGGACAGCTATCTACGAGCAGTACTTC
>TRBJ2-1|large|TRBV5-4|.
CASSYQGYEQFF
TGTGCCAGCAGCTACCAGGGGTATGAGCAGTTCTTC
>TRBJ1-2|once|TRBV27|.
CASTTSGSGYTF
TGTGCCAGCACTACCAGCGGTAGTGGCTACACCTTC
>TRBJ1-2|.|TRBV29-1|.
CSVGRGINYGYTF
TGCAGCGTTGGGCGGGGTATTAACTATGGCTACACCTTC
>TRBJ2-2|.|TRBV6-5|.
CASRGNRVHGELFF
TGTGCCAGCAGAGGAAACAGGGTTCACGGGGAGCTGTTTTTT
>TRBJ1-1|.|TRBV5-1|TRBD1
CASSVHPGQENAEAFF
TGCGCCAGCAGCGTTCATCCGGGACAGGAGAACGCTGAAGCTTTCTTT
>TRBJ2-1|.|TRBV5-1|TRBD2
CASSLDGTSYNEQFF
TGCGCCAGCAGCTTGGATGGGACTAGTTACAATGAGCAGTTCTTC
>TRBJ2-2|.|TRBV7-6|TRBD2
CASRPSGTNTGELFF
TGTGCCAGCAGACCTAGCGGGACGAACACCGGGGAGCTGTTTTTT
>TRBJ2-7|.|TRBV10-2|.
CASMTGVTYEQYF
TGCGCCAGCATGACCGGGGTCACCTACGAGCAGTACTTC
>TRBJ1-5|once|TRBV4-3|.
CASSQVVGSRGPQHF
TGCGCCAGCAGCCAAGTCGTAGGGTCGCGGGGGCCCCAGCATTTT
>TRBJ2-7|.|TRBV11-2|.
CASSFGAGYEQYF
TGTGCCAGCAGCTTTGGGGCAGGCTACGAGCAGTACTTC
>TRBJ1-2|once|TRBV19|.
CASSITGMGGYTF
TGTGCCAGTAGTATCACAGGGATGGGAGGCTACACCTTC
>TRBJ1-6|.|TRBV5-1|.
CASSLRPPGADLNSPLHF
TGCGCCAGCAGCTTGCGCCCGCCTGGAGCCGACCTTAATTCACCCCTCCACTTT
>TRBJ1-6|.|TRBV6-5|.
CASSYTGSYNSPLHF
TGTGCCAGCAGTTATACAGGCAGTTATAATTCACCCCTCCACTTT
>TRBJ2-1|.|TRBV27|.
CASSPGLGAVFF
TGTGCCAGCAGTCCAGGACTGGGAGCAGTGTTCTTC
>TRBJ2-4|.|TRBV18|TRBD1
CASSPRDRGRRDQIIAKNIQYF
TGTGCCAGCTCACCACGGGACAGGGGCCGAAGAGATCAAATCATAGCCAAAAACATTCAGTACTTC